The 6 T cell receptor beta chains below come from one sample, sequenced in a study of molecular identifiers for immune sequencing clone quantification. TCRdb fed the PCR reads into MiXCR, producing one record per CDR3 protein. The sample holds more than 35,000 distinct CDR3 sequences; over 15% are singletons and the top ten take more than 0.9%. The sequenced material came from naive CD8+ T cells from blood, with Jurkat cell RNA spiked in. Noted subset: FACS-sorted CD8+CD4-CCR7+CD45RA+ naive T cells. All receptors come from a human donor in good health. Some libraries in this study had Jurkat cell RNA spiked in.

This clonotype was detected many times. The rearrangement joins TRBV27 to TRBJ2-3; 12 positions agree with TRBD2. Trimming cost V 5 bases and J 3 bases; bases outside gene matches: 12. The germline V gene has CDR1 MNHEY and CDR2 SMNVEV (reference sequence). The CDR3 has 18 residues. The DNA for the CDR3 is TGTGCCAGCAGTCCACCCAAACTGACTAGCGGGAGAACAGATACGCAGTATTTT. Protein product: CASSPPKLTSGRTDTQYF.

The CDR3 spells CASSFGGQGDTQYF. The CDR3 DNA sequence: TGTGCCAGTAGTTTCGGGGGGCAGGGGGATACGCAGTATTTT. The V call is TRBV19, the J call TRBJ2-3; a weak D match, TRBD2 (7 bases). Germline CDR1 is LNHDA and CDR2 is SQIVND (reference sequence). The CDR3 consists of 14 residues. Trimming left V 5 bases short and J 6 bases short, with 15 bases between.

This clonotype was picked up many times. The chain employs TRBV7-9 and TRBJ2-7; D not resolved. The CDR3 length is 14 residues. The germline V gene encodes CDR1 SEHNR and CDR2 FQNEAQ (reference sequence). The V end lost 1 base, the J end lost 0 bases, and 7 bases lay between the germline ends. The CDR3 protein is CASSLGTISYEQYF. The CDR3 coding sequence is TGTGCCAGCAGCTTAGGAACCATCTCCTACGAGCAGTACTTC. Looking up the rest from reference TRBV7-9 and TRBJ2-7 gives the full variable domain: DTGVSQNPRHKITKRGQNVTFRCDPISEHNRLYWYRQTLGQGPEFLTYFQNEAQLEKSRLLSDRFSAERPKGSFSTLEIQRTEQGDSAMYLCASSLGTISYEQYFGPGTRLTVT.

The V gene is TRBV11-3, the J gene TRBJ2-7, with D possibly matching TRBD2 (6 bases). Germline V gives CDR1 SGHNT, CDR2 YENEEA. Trimming shortened V by 5 bases and J by 2 bases, and 16 bases separated the two germline ends. The CDR3 is made up of 15 amino acids. DNA of the CDR3: TGTGCCAGCAGCCTCAAGTGGGGGGTAGCCTACGAGCAGTACTTC. It encodes CASSLKWGVAYEQYF.

For this clonotype: A much larger clone sits a single nucleotide away, making a read error possible. The rearrangement joins TRBV4-3 to TRBJ2-7; weak D call: TRBD2 (6 bases). The germline V gene encodes CDR1 LGHNA and CDR2 YSLEER. V lost 4 bases and J lost 4, with 14 bases in between. This CDR3 region has 14 residues. The CDR3 spells CASSPGAGPYEQYF. The DNA of the CDR3 is TGCGCCAGCAGCCCGGGAGCAGGTCCGTACGAGCAGTACTTC.

This clonotype was seen ten or more times. The genes are TRBV19 and TRBJ2-7; possible D gene TRBD1, 6 bases. V was clipped by 10 bases and J by 4 bases, with 11 bases between them. Germline CDR1 and CDR2: LNHDA and SQIVND (reference sequence). The CDR3 has 11 amino acids. This chain's CDR3 is CATSDSYEQYF. The CDR3 DNA reads as TGTGCCACCTCGGACAGTTACGAGCAGTACTTC.